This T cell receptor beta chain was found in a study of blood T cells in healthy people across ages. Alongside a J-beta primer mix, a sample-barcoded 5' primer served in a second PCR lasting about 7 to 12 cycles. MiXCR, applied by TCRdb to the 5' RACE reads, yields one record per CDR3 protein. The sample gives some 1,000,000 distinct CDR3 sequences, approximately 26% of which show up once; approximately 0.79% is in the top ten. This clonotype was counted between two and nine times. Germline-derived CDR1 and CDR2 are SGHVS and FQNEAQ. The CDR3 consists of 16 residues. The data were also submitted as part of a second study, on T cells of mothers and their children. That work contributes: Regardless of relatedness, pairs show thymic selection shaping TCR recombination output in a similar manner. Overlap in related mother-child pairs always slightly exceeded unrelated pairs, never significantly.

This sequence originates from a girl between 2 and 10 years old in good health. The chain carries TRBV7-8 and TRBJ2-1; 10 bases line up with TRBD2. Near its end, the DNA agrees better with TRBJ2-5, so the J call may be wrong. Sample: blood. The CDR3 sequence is CASSRSSGRRGTTQYF. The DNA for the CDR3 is TGTGCCAGCAGCCGTTCTAGCGGGAGAAGAGGAACGACCCAGTACTTC.